Sequencing of this TCR beta chain was carried out in a study of blood T cell repertoires in COVID-19. For the study at large: The United States, Italy and Spain provided the acute and convalescent COVID-19 samples. Sources were T cells, B-cell-depleted T cells, or PBMCs; the material itself was cDNA or gDNA.

Recruited during active infection, patients (from Seattle) were subsequently followed longitudinally. Original processing methods: Reference gene primer amplification yielded estimated nucleated cell counts. Measured with immunoSEQ multiplex PCR; TCRdb has only the in-frame clones, and not every one. V, J and clone size reflect that table, while D and trimming were determined from the DNA. The sample shows about 430,000 clones, over 85% of them seen only once. The CDR3 runs 15 residues. Germline CDR1 and CDR2: SGHDT and YYEEEE. V lost 2 bases and J lost 5; bases outside the gene matches: 8. The TCR originated in a man aged 18 to 29 with COVID-19, enrolled during active disease. Sequenced input: peripheral blood. V usage is TRBV5-6 and J usage is TRBJ2-5; 8 positions match TRBD1. The CDR3 here is CASSFLTGGRETQYF. CDR3 coding DNA: TGTGCCAGCAGCTTCCTTACAGGGGGAAGGGAGACCCAGTACTTC.